The 16 T cell receptor beta chains in this list originate from one sample, sequenced in a study of CD8+ T cells in alopecia areata. Isolated RNA was reverse transcribed into cDNA used as the sequencing template. Sequencing used immunoSEQ multiplex PCR; TCRdb keeps in-frame clones, though not all of them. The sample yields about 180,000 clones, 50% to 60% seen once. The sample here was CD4+ T cells sorted from blood, taken at week 0. These TCRs come from a human donor with alopecia areata.

This sequence joins TRBV14 and TRBJ2-2, with TRBD1 matching 7 bases. The CDR3 runs to 17 residues. In germline, CDR1 is SGHDN, CDR2 FVKESK. Trimming removed 0 bases from V and 6 bases from J; junction bases left unmatched: 10. The CDR3 protein is CASSQEGGGIRSGELFF. The CDR3 DNA sequence: TGTGCCAGCAGCCAAGAAGGGGGCGGTATACGGTCCGGGGAGCTGTTTTTT.

The sample holds many counts of this clone. The chain has TRBV15 and TRBJ1-2, with D hard to call. Germline V gene data show CDR1 as LNHNV and CDR2 as YYDKDF (reference sequence). V shed 0 bases and J shed 7 bases, with 9 bases lying between them. The CDR3 length is 13 residues. The CDR3 DNA is TGTGCCACCAGCAGAGACGGTTACCGTGGCTACACCTTC. This translates into CATSRDGYRGYTF.

The chain carries TRBV7-9 and TRBJ1-2; the D is unclear. This CDR3 is 14 amino acids long. V was shortened by 1 base and J by 4 bases, with 10 bases between the two germline ends. CDR1 and CDR2 from the germline V gene are SEHNR and FQNEAQ (reference sequence). The CDR3 DNA follows: TGTGCCAGCAGCTTAGGAGCAGGACTCTATGGCTACACCTTC. As protein: CASSLGAGLYGYTF. The full variable domain, with the rest looked up from reference TRBV7-9 and TRBJ1-2, is DTGVSQNPRHKITKRGQNVTFRCDPISEHNRLYWYRQTLGQGPEFLTYFQNEAQLEKSRLLSDRFSAERPKGSFSTLEIQRTEQGDSAMYLCASSLGAGLYGYTFGSGTRLTVV.

This chain joins TRBV5-6 and TRBJ2-3; a weak D match, TRBD1 (6 bases). CDR3 size: 15 residues. Trimming stripped 4 bases from V and 3 bases from J, with 15 bases between. Germline V gives CDR1 SGHDT, CDR2 YYEEEE. In DNA, the CDR3 is TGTGCCAGCAGCCCTGGGGACACCGCGACAGATACGCAGTATTTT. Encoded protein: CASSPGDTATDTQYF.

This chain uses TRBV27 with TRBJ1-4; TRBD1 agrees at 8 bases. CDR3 length: 15 residues. Germline V gives CDR1 MNHEY, CDR2 SMNVEV (reference sequence). The ends lost 5 bases at V and 2 bases at J; junction bases unmatched: 4. CDR3 DNA sequence: TGTGCCAGCAGTCTATACAGGGGGACTAATGAAAAACTGTTTTTT. As protein: CASSLYRGTNEKLFF.

The chain couples TRBV29-1 to TRBJ2-7, with D possibly TRBD1 on 7 matching bases. The CDR3 runs 14 residues. CDR1 SQVTM and CDR2 ANQGSEA come from the germline V gene. V was shortened by 6 bases and J by 3 bases, with 18 bases between the two germline ends. The CDR3 region is CSVWAGTALYEQYF. DNA for the CDR3: TGCAGCGTCTGGGCGGGGACAGCTCTCTACGAGCAGTACTTC.

As to this clone: One end of the junction does not line up with germline, which may come from a read error. The chain uses TRBV7-9 and TRBJ2-5; D is unclear. Germline CDR1 is SEHNR and CDR2 is FQNEAQ (reference sequence). The CDR3 is 11 residues long. CDR3 DNA: TGTGCCAGCAGCCGAGGAGAGGCTTCAGACTTC. Translated: CASSRGEASDF.

The gene calls are TRBV20-1 and TRBJ1-2; no reliable D call. Germline V gene sequence: CDR1 DFQATT, CDR2 SNEGSKA (reference sequence). V was shortened by 5 bases and J by 5 bases, with 9 bases between the two germline ends. The CDR3 covers 11 residues. The CDR3 bases are TGCAGTGCTGTCCCCGGATATGGCTACACCTTC. It yields the protein CSAVPGYGYTF.

This chain connects TRBV6-5 to TRBJ1-5; possible D gene TRBD1, 6 bases. V was clipped by 5 bases and J by 2 bases, with 10 bases between them. Germline assignment: CDR1 MNHEY and CDR2 SVGAGI. The CDR3 is made up of 14 amino acids. Here the CDR3 DNA reads TGTGCCAGCAGTACAAACAGGGGCAATCAGCCCCAGCATTTT. Translating gives CASSTNRGNQPQHF.

In its sample, this clone was seen a few times. V gene TRBV19 combines with J gene TRBJ2-3; 9 bases are a match to TRBD2. The trim removed 4 bases at V and 0 bases at J, leaving 5 bases unmatched. Germline V lookup: CDR1 LNHDA, CDR2 SQIVND (reference sequence). The CDR3 sequence is 16 residues long. The CDR3 DNA reads TGTGCCAGTAGTACCCCTAGCGGGGTTAGCACAGATACGCAGTATTTT. Amino acid sequence: CASSTPSGVSTDTQYF.

The sample holds a few counts of this clone. J is TRBJ2-5 and V is TRBV11-2; tentative D call: TRBD1 (6 bases). This CDR3 spans 16 amino acids. V was trimmed by 5 bases and J by 1 base, leaving 17 bases between them. CDR1 and CDR2 from the germline V gene are SGHAT and FQNNGV. CDR3 in DNA: TGTGCCAGCAGCCCGCGGACAGATGGACTCCAAGAGACCCAGTACTTC. Its translation is CASSPRTDGLQETQYF.

The V gene is TRBV28, the J gene TRBJ2-2, with D possibly TRBD1 on 6 matching bases. CDR1 MDHEN and CDR2 SYDVKM come from the germline V gene. This CDR3 has 13 residues. V lost 4 bases to trimming and J lost 6 bases, with 9 bases between them. The CDR3 DNA follows: TGTGCCAGCAGTTACAGGGCGGCCGGGGAGCTGTTTTTT. Its protein product is CASSYRAAGELFF.

The chain is built from TRBV11-3 and TRBJ1-1, with a possible D match to TRBD1 (5 bases). Trimming removed 2 bases at V and 2 bases at J, with 12 bases between. Germline V gene data show CDR1 as SGHNT and CDR2 as YENEEA. The CDR3 is made up of 15 amino acids. DNA for the CDR3: TGTGCCAGCAGCTTATTGGACAACCCTAACACTGAAGCTTTCTTT. Its protein product is CASSLLDNPNTEAFF.

This clone was recorded once. This chain connects TRBV9 to TRBJ1-3; D uncertain. CDR3 size: 14 residues. Germline V gives CDR1 SGDLS, CDR2 YYNGEE. Trimming removed 0 bases from V and 7 bases from J, with 11 bases in between. CDR3 sequence reads: CASSVGPGWNTIYF. CDR3 nucleotide sequence: TGTGCCAGCAGCGTAGGTCCCGGCTGGAACACCATATATTTT. Drawing the rest from reference TRBV9 and TRBJ1-3, the complete variable domain is DSGVTQTPKHLITATGQRVTLRCSPRSGDLSVYWYQQSLDQGLQFLIQYYNGEERAKGNILERFSAQQFPDLHSELNLSSLELGDSALYFCASSVGPGWNTIYFGEGSWLTVV.

This clone was counted once. This chain joins TRBV4-2 and TRBJ1-5; perhaps TRBD1 as D (5 bases). Trimming removed 0 bases at V and 0 bases at J, with 6 bases between. Germline V gene lookup returns CDR1 LGHNA and CDR2 YNFKEQ. The CDR3 runs 15 residues. CDR3 in DNA: TGTGCCAGCAGCCAAGATAGGGGTAGCAATCAGCCCCAGCATTTT. This codes for CASSQDRGSNQPQHF.

The J gene is TRBJ2-3, the V gene TRBV7-2; 12 nucleotides match TRBD2. This CDR3 spans 16 amino acids. From germline, CDR1 is SGHTA and CDR2 FQGNSA. After removal of 5 bases from V and 1 base from J, the junction contained 4 bases not matched to a gene. CDR3 region: CASSMTSGGGTDTQYF. The CDR3 DNA sequence: TGTGCCAGCAGCATGACTAGCGGGGGAGGCACAGATACGCAGTATTTT.